The 12 T cell receptor beta chains below all came from one sample that was sequenced in a study of blood T cell repertoires in COVID-19. Here immunoSEQ multiplex PCR was the method, and the copy in TCRdb shows in-frame clones only, minus some. The data contain about 140,000 clones, about nine tenths of them singletons. The sequencing input was peripheral blood. These receptors all come from a middle-aged man with active or convalescent COVID-19.

DNA for the CDR3: TGCAGCGGCTCCGGGACAGGGCCCTACAATGAGCAGTTCTTC. Translated: CSGSGTGPYNEQFF. The chain combines TRBV29-1 with TRBJ2-1; 9 bases are a match to TRBD1. CDR1 SQVTM and CDR2 ANQGSEA come from the germline V gene. The CDR3 covers 14 residues. Trimming at V came to 7 bases and at J to 2 bases, leaving 6 bases not matched to a gene.

This clone came up a few times. The chain joins TRBV19 to TRBJ1-5; D may be TRBD1 (6 bases). Germline CDR1 and CDR2: LNHDA and SQIVND (reference sequence). There are 15 residues in the CDR3. V lost 5 bases, J lost 0 bases, and 11 bases lay in between. The CDR3 DNA reads as TGTGCCAGTAGTCCTGAGGGACATAGCAATCAGCCCCAGCATTTT. Its protein is CASSPEGHSNQPQHF.

The gene calls are TRBV27 and TRBJ1-6, with 10 bases fitting TRBD1. The V gene end was trimmed by 4 bases and the J gene end by 6 bases; junction bases not matched to a gene: 6. The CDR3 length is 16 residues. Per germline, CDR1 MNHEY and CDR2 SMNVEV (reference sequence). CDR3 DNA: TGTGCCAGCAGTTCCTTGACAGGGGGCTTTAATTCACCCCTCCACTTT. Its translation: CASSSLTGGFNSPLHF.

The CDR3 region has the DNA TGTGCCAGCCGGACAGGGAGCTCCTATAATTCACCCCTCCACTTT. This encodes CASRTGSSYNSPLHF. The J gene is TRBJ1-6, the V gene TRBV2, with TRBD1 matching 8 bases. Germline V gene lookup returns CDR1 SNHLY and CDR2 FYNNEI. This CDR3 is built from 15 residues. V trimming: 8 bases; J trimming: 0 bases; junction bases outside the gene matches: 3.

The chain joins TRBV28 to TRBJ2-7; 7 bases agree with TRBD2. The trim removed 7 bases at V and 2 bases at J, leaving 5 bases unmatched. The CDR3 is 13 residues long. Germline values: CDR1 MDHEN, CDR2 SYDVKM. This CDR3 is CASMASGAYEQYF. The CDR3, as DNA: TGTGCCAGCATGGCTAGCGGAGCCTACGAGCAGTACTTC.

The CDR3 loop reads CSGGATNEKLFF. In nucleotides, the CDR3 is TGCAGCGGCGGGGCGACTAATGAAAAACTGTTTTTT. This chain links TRBV29-1 with TRBJ1-4, with D maybe TRBD1 (5 bases). The CDR3 is made up of 12 amino acids. The germline CDR1 and CDR2 sequences are SQVTM and ANQGSEA. Trimming took off 7 bases at V and 2 bases at J, with 8 bases between the two ends.

The J gene is TRBJ2-2, the V gene TRBV5-1, with 9 positions matching TRBD1. Germline values: CDR1 SGHRS, CDR2 YFSETQ. V was pared by 5 bases and J by 6 bases, with 5 bases of the junction left unmatched. This CDR3 has 14 residues. In DNA form, the CDR3 reads TGCGCCAGCAGAGGGACAGGGAGCGCCGGGGAGCTGTTTTTT. It encodes CASRGTGSAGELFF.

The V gene is TRBV10-3, the J gene TRBJ2-7; 10 positions agree with TRBD2. In germline, CDR1 is ENHRY, CDR2 SYGVKD. This CDR3 is built from 14 residues. Unmatched junction bases numbered 2, after V lost 4 bases and J lost 2 bases. CDR3 bases: TGTGCCATCAGTGGGACTAGCGGAACCTACGAGCAGTACTTC. Amino acids: CAISGTSGTYEQYF.

This clone was found a few times. J is TRBJ2-3 and V is TRBV24-1; TRBD1 agrees at 9 bases. The V gene end was trimmed by 3 bases and the J gene end by 2 bases; junction bases not matched to a gene: 5. Germline-derived CDR1 and CDR2 are KGHDR and SFDVKD. The CDR3 has 16 amino acids. Here the CDR3 reads CATSDTGTGNTDTQYF. The CDR3 DNA is TGTGCCACCAGTGATACCGGGACAGGGAACACAGATACGCAGTATTTT.

The chain combines TRBV29-1 with TRBJ2-7, with TRBD1 matching over 10 bases. The ends lost 6 bases at V and 3 bases at J; junction bases unmatched: 2. This CDR3 is 12 amino acids long. Germline CDR1 is SQVTM and CDR2 is ANQGSEA. The CDR3 DNA sequence: TGCAGCGTGGGACAGGGGAACTACGAGCAGTACTTC. Its protein product is CSVGQGNYEQYF.

The chain is built from TRBV30 and TRBJ2-3, with 13 bases aligning to TRBD2. With V trimmed by 3 bases and J by 8 bases, 5 bases remained unmatched. The germline V gene has CDR1 GTSNPN and CDR2 SVGIG (reference sequence). CDR3 length: 14 amino acids. The CDR3 DNA reads as TGTGCCTGGAGCGGACTAGCGGGAGTTACTACGCAGTATTTT. As protein: CAWSGLAGVTTQYF.

This rearrangement joins TRBV6-5 to TRBJ2-5; 8 bases map to TRBD2. Germline V CDR1 and CDR2: MNHEY, SVGAGI. CDR3 length: 16 amino acids. With 0 bases clipped from V and 5 bases from J, the junction kept 8 bases outside the gene matches. CDR3 amino acids: CASSYSLGTRGETQYF. The CDR3 region has the DNA TGTGCCAGCAGTTACTCGCTTGGGACTAGGGGGGAGACCCAGTACTTC.